This TCR beta chain emerged from a study of radiation and T cells in renal cell carcinoma. Study outcomes and limitations: From baseline, blood top tumor clonotypes peaked at 2 weeks post-radiation.

V was clipped by 4 bases and J by 3 bases, with 5 bases between them. The CDR3 is 12 residues long. The germline CDR1 and CDR2 sequences are SGHRS and YFSETQ. Notes on this clone: Its target is not known.

Time point given: baseline pretreatment blood. The treatment is: 15 Gy SBRT to primary tumor, nephrectomy 4 weeks later. Clones were read by immunoSEQ multiplex PCR, and TCRdb kept only the in-frame ones, dropping some. The table records over 120,000 clones, 88% of them present only once. The sample consisted of blood, taken from a patient whose treatment included radiotherapy and nephrectomy. The source of this sequence is a woman aged 45-65 years with renal cell carcinoma. The V call is TRBV5-1, the J call TRBJ1-3; D is undetermined. CDR3 region: CASSGDGNTIYF. CDR3 coding DNA: TGCGCCAGCAGCGGGGATGGAAACACCATATATTTT.